This T cell receptor (beta chain) was sequenced in a study of T cells in Graves' hyperthyroidism and ophthalmopathy. Whole-study findings and limits: In simple terms, a model built on 13 V-J features told ophthalmopathy apart from stable hyperthyroidism. Most clonotypes expanded in the thyroid (above 0.001) were also present in blood.

Concerning this clonotype: The antigen remains undetermined.

RNA transcripts served as the template for amplifying TCR beta CDR3 regions. When the TCR CDR3 underwent first-round RT-PCR, the HTBI primer set was used. TCRdb used MiXCR to reprocess the multiplex PCR reads, holding one entry per CDR3 protein. The sample includes approximately 870,000 distinct CDR3 sequences, 38% of them seen just once. Fresh peripheral blood, around 9.3 ml of it, supplied the PBMCs. The CDR3 has 14 residues. Germline CDR1 ENHRY, CDR2 SYGVKD. The source of this sequence is a man between 18 and 29 years old with Graves' hyperthyroidism. Material for sequencing was blood. V usage is TRBV10-3 and J usage is TRBJ2-5; TRBD1 might be the D (6 bases). The assigned J gene may be wrong: the sequence end matches TRBJ2-1 better. The CDR3 protein is CAIEGGEGDNEQFF. CDR3 nucleotide sequence: TGTGCCATCGAAGGGGGTGAGGGGGACAATGAGCAGTTCTTC.